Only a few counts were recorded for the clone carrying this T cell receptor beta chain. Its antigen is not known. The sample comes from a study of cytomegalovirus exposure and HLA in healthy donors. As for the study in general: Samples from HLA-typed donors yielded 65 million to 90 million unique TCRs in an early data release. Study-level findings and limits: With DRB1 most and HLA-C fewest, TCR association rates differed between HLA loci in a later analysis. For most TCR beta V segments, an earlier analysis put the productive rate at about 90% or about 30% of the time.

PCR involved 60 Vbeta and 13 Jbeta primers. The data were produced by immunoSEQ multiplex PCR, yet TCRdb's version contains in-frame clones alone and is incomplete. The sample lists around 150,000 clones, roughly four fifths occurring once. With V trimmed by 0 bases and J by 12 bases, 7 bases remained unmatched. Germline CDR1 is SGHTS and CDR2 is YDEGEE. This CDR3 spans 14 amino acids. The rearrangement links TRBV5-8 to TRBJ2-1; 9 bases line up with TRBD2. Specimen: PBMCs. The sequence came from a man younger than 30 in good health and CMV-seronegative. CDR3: CASSLEASGASQFF. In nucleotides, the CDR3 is TGTGCCAGCAGCTTGGAGGCTAGCGGGGCATCGCAGTTCTTC.